This passage covers 19 T cell receptor beta chains from one sample sequenced in a study of blood T cell repertoires in COVID-19. Clones were sequenced by immunoSEQ multiplex PCR, and TCRdb holds only the in-frame ones, with some missing. The repertoire includes about 280,000 clones, roughly 86% of them detected once, and approximately 1% sits in the top ten. Material for sequencing was PBMCs or T cells enriched from blood (not recorded which). The receptors come from a woman in her 30s who had recovered from COVID-19.

This clone was seen a few times. The V call is TRBV30, the J call TRBJ1-6; a possible D gene is TRBD1 (5 bases). Between the trimmed V and J ends, which lost 6 bases and 0 bases, there was a span of 15 bases. Germline CDR1 reads GTSNPN; CDR2 reads SVGIG (reference sequence). This CDR3 has 16 residues. For the CDR3, the DNA is TGTGCCTGCCCCCGGACATCCGTCTCCTATAATTCACCCCTCCACTTT. Encoded protein: CACPRTSVSYNSPLHF.

In this sample, this clone turned up once. The chain is built from TRBV12-1 and TRBJ2-7; TRBD2 is the table's D call, not checked against the DNA. TRBV12-1 is a pseudogene segment. The CDR3 is made up of 11 amino acids. In nucleotides, the CDR3 is TGTGCCAGCAGCCCGGGAGGTGAGCAGTACTTC. Its translation: CASSPGGEQYF.

The chain is built from TRBV3-1 (or the pseudogene TRBV3-2) and TRBJ1-5; D remains ambiguous. Per germline, CDR1 LGHDT and CDR2 YNNKEL (reference sequence). This CDR3 region has 16 residues. V was shortened by 0 bases and J by 9 bases, with 18 bases between the two germline ends. The CDR3 DNA follows: TGTGCCAGCAGCCAAGATTATAGATCCGGGGTCAGGCCCCAGCATTTT. This encodes CASSQDYRSGVRPQHF.

V usage is TRBV24-1 and J usage is TRBJ1-1; TRBD1 matches 8 bases. The CDR3 consists of 15 residues. Unmatched junction bases numbered 5, after V lost 5 bases and J lost 1 base. From germline, CDR1 is KGHDR and CDR2 SFDVKD. The chain's CDR3 is CATSAQGGENTEAFF. Written as DNA, the CDR3 is TGTGCCACCAGTGCACAGGGGGGAGAGAACACTGAAGCTTTCTTT.

The V and J genes are TRBV5-6 and TRBJ1-3; a weak D match, TRBD1 (5 bases). Per germline, CDR1 SGHDT and CDR2 YYEEEE. Deletions cut 3 bases from V and 0 bases from J, with 10 bases between. The CDR3 sequence is 15 residues long. The CDR3 region has the DNA TGTGCCAGCAGCTCGACAGTCTCCTCTGGAAACACCATATATTTT. Amino acids: CASSSTVSSGNTIYF. Drawing the rest from reference TRBV5-6 and TRBJ1-3, the complete variable domain is DAGVTQSPTHLIKTRGQQVTLRCSPKSGHDTVSWYQQALGQGPQFIFQYYEEEERQRGNFPDRFSGHQFPNYSSELNVNALLLGDSALYLCASSSTVSSGNTIYFGEGSWLTVV.

In this sample, this clone turned up once. This sequence joins TRBV18 and TRBJ2-1; perhaps TRBD1 as D (8 bases). Germline V gene data show CDR1 as KGHSH and CDR2 as LQKENI. This CDR3 has 16 amino acids. The germline V and J ends were trimmed by 2 bases and 6 bases, with 17 bases remaining between them. Here the CDR3 reads CASSPTGGAGLNEQFF. The CDR3 region has the DNA TGTGCCAGCTCACCAACAGGGGGAGCGGGGCTCAATGAGCAGTTCTTC.

This clone was detected once. V usage is TRBV5-1 and J usage is TRBJ2-5, with D perhaps TRBD1 (6 bases). The V end was cut by 5 bases, the J end by 1 base, with 15 bases between. CDR1 is SGHRS and CDR2 is YFSETQ in the germline V gene. The CDR3 loop spans 15 amino acids. The CDR3 DNA is TGCGCCAGCAGTATACAGGGCCTGTCCCAAGAGACCCAGTACTTC. It translates to CASSIQGLSQETQYF.

V usage is TRBV4-1 and J usage is TRBJ2-2; maybe TRBD2 (5 bases). Germline V lookup: CDR1 MGHRA, CDR2 YSYEKL. This CDR3 is built from 16 residues. V dropped 4 bases and J dropped 1 base, with 13 bases sitting between them. The CDR3 sequence is CASSRPRTLNTGELFF. CDR3 DNA sequence: TGCGCCAGCAGCCGACCCAGGACTTTGAACACCGGGGAGCTGTTTTTT.

A single count supports this clone. The V gene is TRBV27, the J gene TRBJ2-7, with 7 bases lining up with TRBD1. V was pared by 5 bases and J by 0 bases, with 10 bases of the junction left unmatched. The CDR3 has 16 amino acids. The V gene's germline CDR1 is MNHEY and CDR2 SMNVEV (reference sequence). This CDR3 reads CASSPETGYSSYEQYF. As DNA, the CDR3 is TGTGCCAGCAGTCCGGAGACAGGGTATAGCTCCTACGAGCAGTACTTC.

The gene calls are TRBV27 and TRBJ1-6; 7 bases map to TRBD1. The CDR3 runs 13 residues. The trim removed 8 bases at V and 8 bases at J, leaving 6 bases unmatched. Per germline, CDR1 MNHEY and CDR2 SMNVEV (reference sequence). CDR3 sequence: CASGQAWDSPLHF. In DNA form, the CDR3 reads TGTGCCAGCGGACAGGCTTGGGATTCACCCCTCCACTTT.

The chain links TRBV28 to TRBJ2-7; 8 bases match TRBD2. Germline V CDR1 and CDR2: MDHEN, SYDVKM. This CDR3 comprises 15 residues. Unmatched junction bases numbered 8, after V lost 3 bases and J lost 4 bases. The CDR3 sequence: CASSFSREGRYEQYF. CDR3 sequence (DNA): TGTGCCAGCAGTTTCTCACGGGAGGGCCGGTACGAGCAGTACTTC.

The V and J genes are TRBV10-1 and TRBJ1-5; TRBD1 agrees at 9 bases. V shed 6 bases, J shed 7 bases, and the junction held 7 bases outside the gene matches. The CDR3 runs to 14 residues. The germline gives CDR1 WNHNN, CDR2 SYGVQD (reference sequence). Here the CDR3 DNA reads TGCGCCAGCAGGATACGGGACAGGGAACAGCCCCAGCATTTT. This gives the protein CASRIRDREQPQHF.

The chain joins TRBV5-1 to TRBJ2-4; the D gene is possibly TRBD1 (6 bases). There are 17 residues in the CDR3. Trimming removed 3 bases at V and 0 bases at J, with 16 bases between. The germline CDR1 and CDR2 sequences are SGHRS and YFSETQ. The CDR3 DNA follows: TGCGCCAGCAGCTCCTTCACTCAGGGGTTAGCCAAAAACATTCAGTACTTC. Residues: CASSSFTQGLAKNIQYF.

In DNA form, the CDR3 reads TGTGCCAGCAGCGTAGTACGGGAGAGCGCTGGCTACACCTTC. Translation gives CASSVVRESAGYTF. This chain uses TRBV9 with TRBJ1-2; no clear D gene. CDR3 length: 14 residues. V was shortened by 0 bases and J by 7 bases, with 13 bases between the two germline ends. Germline lookup yields CDR1 SGDLS and CDR2 YYNGEE.

This chain links TRBV15 with TRBJ1-2; the D is unclear. Germline CDR1 reads LNHNV; CDR2 reads YYDKDF (reference sequence). There are 14 residues in the CDR3. With 0 bases removed from V and 4 bases from J, the gap between germline ends came to 9 bases. CDR3 nucleotide sequence: TGTGCCACCAGCAGAGATTCTAAAGTCTATGGCTACACCTTC. It specifies CATSRDSKVYGYTF. Supplemented by reference TRBV15 and TRBJ1-2, the full variable domain reads DAMVIQNPRYQVTQFGKPVTLSCSQTLNHNVMYWYQQKSSQAPKLLFHYYDKDFNNEADTPDNFQSRRPNTSFCFLDIRSPGLGDTAMYLCATSRDSKVYGYTFGSGTRLTVV.

The V gene is TRBV7-8, the J gene TRBJ2-5; the D gene is possibly TRBD1 (6 bases). Germline CDR1 is SGHVS and CDR2 is FQNEAQ. V lost 6 bases and J 3 bases, leaving 14 bases between the germline ends. The length of the CDR3 is 14 residues. The DNA of the CDR3 is TGTGCCAGCAGACTAGACAGGACCAAAGAGACCCAGTACTTC. Encoded protein: CASRLDRTKETQYF.

This clone came up once. The chain links TRBV7-6 to TRBJ1-6; 8 nucleotides match TRBD1. CDR1 SGHVS and CDR2 FNYEAQ come from the germline V gene. J was trimmed by 7 bases and V by 4 bases; bases with no gene match: 6. This CDR3 contains 15 residues. As DNA, the CDR3 is TGTGCCAGCAGCTCCGGACAGGGCTTGAATTCACCCCTCCACTTT. The encoded protein is CASSSGQGLNSPLHF.

The genes are TRBV7-8 and TRBJ1-5; D uncertain. This CDR3 contains 14 residues. V lost 2 bases and J lost 2, with 7 bases in between. Germline V gene lookup returns CDR1 SGHVS and CDR2 FQNEAQ. The CDR3 nucleotides are TGTGCCAGCAGCTTAACAGATCGCAATCAGCCCCAGCATTTT. This translates into CASSLTDRNQPQHF. The full variable domain, in which reference TRBV7-8 and TRBJ1-5 provide the parts outside the CDR3, is GAGVSQSPRYKVAKRGQDVALRCDPISGHVSLFWYQQALGQGPEFLTYFQNEAQLDKSGLPSDRFFAERPEGSVSTLKIQRTQQEDSAVYLCASSLTDRNQPQHFGDGTRLSIL.

The chain links TRBV6-6 to TRBJ1-2; D not resolved. V gave up 0 bases and J gave up 4 bases, with 15 bases separating them. The length of the CDR3 is 16 residues. Germline V lookup: CDR1 MNHNY, CDR2 SVGAGI (reference sequence). The CDR3 here is CASSYSGSAHPYGYTF. CDR3 coding DNA: TGTGCCAGCAGTTACTCCGGGTCCGCGCATCCCTATGGCTACACCTTC.